A selection of T cell receptor beta chains follows, all from one sample in a study of OX40 agonist ivuxolimab in advanced cancers. The table came from immunoSEQ multiplex PCR; TCRdb's copy has only in-frame clones and leaves some out. The profile covers some 65,000 clones, with roughly 91% appearing a single time and 0.3% to 0.4% taken by the ten largest. Specimen: CD4+ or CD8+ T cells sorted from blood, collected in a trial of the OX40 agonist ivuxolimab. These receptors originate from an adult with an advanced solid tumor such as melanoma, head and neck, liver or kidney cancer. CDR3s include the opening cysteine and the closing phenylalanine or tryptophan. Fields, in order: J gene, V gene, clone size, D gene, CDR3 protein, CDR3 DNA. A D gene is named only where the DNA matches it firmly. Size is omitted from some rows. Given values are once, few, many or a class for expanded clones.

TRBJ2-3	TRBV18	-	-	CASSPPETDTQYF	TGTGCCAGCTCACCACCAGAAACAGATACGCAGTATTTT
TRBJ1-4	TRBV6-5	once	-	CASRAGVNEKLFF	TGTGCCAGCAGAGCTGGGGTTAATGAAAAACTGTTTTTT
TRBJ2-6	TRBV5-6	once	TRBD2	CASSPVGGVSGANVLTF	TGTGCCAGCAGCCCCGTGGGGGGGGTCTCTGGGGCCAACGTCCTGACTTTC
TRBJ2-5	TRBV7-9	-	-	CASSFGGSGETQYF	TGTGCCAGCAGCTTCGGTGGCTCCGGAGAGACCCAGTACTTC
TRBJ2-2	TRBV5-1	-	-	CASSLYAATTGELFF	TGCGCCAGCAGCTTGTACGCGGCTACAACCGGGGAGCTGTTTTTT
TRBJ2-7	TRBV2	-	-	CASSAWETPYEQYF	TGTGCCAGCAGCGCCTGGGAGACTCCCTACGAGCAGTACTTC
TRBJ1-4	TRBV15	-	-	CATSRSGGGLNEKLFF	TGTGCCACCAGCAGATCTGGAGGGGGTCTTAATGAAAAACTGTTTTTT
TRBJ2-2	TRBV19	-	TRBD2	CASRTTSGGTNTGELFF	TGTGCCAGTAGGACGACTAGCGGGGGAACGAACACCGGGGAGCTGTTTTTT
TRBJ2-3	TRBV4-2	-	-	CASSQGRIGGSTDTQYF	TGTGCCAGCAGCCAGGGCCGTATTGGGGGAAGCACAGATACGCAGTATTTT
TRBJ1-2	TRBV4-3	few	TRBD1	CASSQVSTGGLYGYTF	TGCGCCAGCAGCCAGGTTTCTACAGGGGGTCTTTATGGCTACACCTTC
TRBJ2-5	TRBV20-1	-	-	CSALGETQYF	TGCAGTGCTTTAGGAGAGACCCAGTACTTC
TRBJ2-7	TRBV5-5	few	TRBD1	CASREYGTGGPYEQYF	TGTGCCAGTCGGGAATATGGGACAGGGGGCCCCTACGAGCAGTACTTC
TRBJ1-2	TRBV4-2	-	TRBD1	CASSQDWGTGRGYTF	TGTGCCAGCAGCCAAGATTGGGGGACAGGGCGCGGCTACACCTTC
TRBJ2-3	TRBV5-6	once	TRBD1	CASTPPRQGPKDTQYF	TGTGCCAGCACCCCGCCTCGACAGGGCCCTAAGGATACGCAGTATTTT
TRBJ2-3	TRBV19	-	-	CATRQRADTQYF	TGTGCCACGAGGCAGAGGGCAGATACGCAGTATTTT
TRBJ1-5	TRBV6-5	-	-	CASSSSLPNQPQHF	TGTGCCAGCTCCAGCAGTCTTCCAAATCAGCCCCAGCATTTT
TRBJ1-1	TRBV7-9	-	-	CASSRGRGSNYNTEAFF	TGTGCCAGCAGCCGGGGGCGGGGAAGCAACTACAACACTGAAGCTTTCTTT
TRBJ2-5	TRBV19	once	TRBD2	CASSVTSEWGTQYF	TGTGCCAGTAGTGTGACTAGCGAGTGGGGGACCCAGTACTTC
TRBJ2-2	TRBV5-4	-	-	CASSFMGGRTGELFF	TGTGCCAGCAGCTTTATGGGGGGCCGGACCGGGGAGCTGTTTTTT
TRBJ1-1	TRBV29-1	few	TRBD1	CSVVDPMTGLAAFF	TGCAGCGTTGTTGACCCCATGACAGGGCTGGCAGCTTTCTTT
TRBJ2-1	TRBV12-5	once	TRBD2	CASGLGGARNEQFF	TGTGCTAGTGGGCTCGGGGGGGCAAGGAATGAGCAGTTCTTC
TRBJ1-1	TRBV30	few	-	CAWQRVGEAFF	TGTGCCTGGCAGAGGGTCGGTGAAGCTTTCTTT
TRBJ2-7	TRBV7-8	-	-	CASSLVGYEQYF	TGTGCCAGCAGCTTAGTAGGCTACGAGCAGTACTTC
TRBJ2-2	TRBV9	-	-	CASRGSPNTGELFF	TGTGCCAGCAGAGGCAGTCCGAACACCGGGGAGCTGTTTTTT
TRBJ2-5	TRBV9	-	TRBD1	CASSSRGQGAPFETQYF	TGTGCCAGCAGCAGTAGGGGACAGGGGGCCCCTTTTGAGACCCAGTACTTC
TRBJ2-1	TRBV11-3	-	TRBD2	CASSLSGGLNEQFF	TGTGCCAGCAGCCTTAGCGGGGGGCTCAATGAGCAGTTCTTC
TRBJ2-3	TRBV6-1	-	-	CASSEDDATQYF	TGTGCCAGCAGTGAAGACGACGCTACGCAGTATTTT
TRBJ2-1	TRBV9	-	-	CASSVRVENEQFF	TGTGCCAGCAGCGTACGAGTTGAAAATGAGCAGTTCTTC
TRBJ1-2	TRBV6-5	-	-	CASSFEGGGYGYTF	TGTGCCAGCAGTTTCGAGGGAGGAGGCTATGGCTACACCTTC
TRBJ2-3	TRBV9	-	TRBD1	CASSTRTGNTDTQYF	TGTGCCAGCAGCACACGGACAGGGAATACAGATACGCAGTATTTT
TRBJ2-7	TRBV30	-	TRBD1	CAWGTGGYEQYF	TGTGCCTGGGGGACAGGGGGCTACGAGCAGTACTTC
TRBJ1-3	TRBV5-6	few	TRBD1	CASSVTGARNTIYF	TGTGCCAGCAGCGTAACAGGGGCCCGAAACACCATATATTTT
TRBJ1-3	TRBV5-6	-	TRBD1	CASSLFAGGKGNTIYF	TGTGCCAGCAGCTTGTTTGCAGGGGGAAAAGGAAACACCATATATTTT
TRBJ2-7	TRBV9	-	-	CASSGGPGSVAYEQYF	TGTGCCAGCAGCGGCGGCCCAGGTTCGGTGGCCTACGAGCAGTACTTC
TRBJ2-3	TRBV7-9	-	TRBD2	CASSLSTAGDTDTQYF	TGTGCCAGCAGCTTGAGTACAGCGGGGGACACAGATACGCAGTATTTT
TRBJ2-1	TRBV7-9	-	-	CASRFGTFDNEQFF	TGTGCCAGCAGATTCGGGACGTTCGACAATGAGCAGTTCTTC
TRBJ2-3	TRBV5-1	-	TRBD2	CASSSGLAGRNTDTQYF	TGCGCCAGCAGTTCTGGACTAGCGGGGCGGAACACAGATACGCAGTATTTT
TRBJ1-2	TRBV11-2	few	-	CASSLRGNYGYTF	TGTGCCAGCAGCTTGCGGGGGAACTATGGCTACACCTTC
TRBJ2-5	TRBV6-1	-	TRBD2	CASSPSGAQETQYF	TGTGCCAGCAGTCCTAGCGGGGCCCAAGAGACCCAGTACTTC
TRBJ2-3	TRBV19	-	-	CASSLRRAEGDTQYF	TGTGCCAGTAGCCTTAGGAGGGCAGAGGGGGATACGCAGTATTTT
TRBJ2-7	TRBV11-2	once	TRBD1	CASSLLRDRGPYEQYF	TGTGCCAGCAGCTTATTGCGGGACAGGGGACCCTACGAGCAGTACTTC